The 21 T cell receptor beta chains given below trace back to one sample, sequenced in a study of T cell clusters in autoimmune cytopenias. TRB was amplified by touch-down multiplex PCR, primer pools A and B combined. TCRdb reworked the multiplex PCR reads into one entry per CDR3 protein, no DNA. Its clone listing holds roughly 1,000 distinct CDR3 sequences. TRB amplification used approximately 0.25 ug of peripheral blood genomic DNA. The sample comprised peripheral blood. Receptors were obtained from a human donor with an autoimmune cytopenia or autoimmune hepatitis (not recorded which).

This chain uses TRBV6-5 with TRBJ2-5; TCRdb picks TRBD2, but there is no DNA to check that call. Germline V CDR1 and CDR2: MNHEY, SVGAGI. The CDR3 length is 11 residues. The CDR3 spells CASSQLAGQYF.

The V gene is TRBV19, the J gene TRBJ2-7. Germline V gene sequence: CDR1 LNHDA, CDR2 SQIVND (reference sequence). This CDR3 has 13 amino acids. This chain's CDR3 is CASSTNSYYEQYF.

By frequency, this clonotype is medium-sized. The chain employs TRBV18 and TRBJ1-4; TCRdb gives TRBD1 as the D gene, but with no DNA this cannot be confirmed. Per germline, CDR1 KGHSH and CDR2 LQKENI. CDR3 size: 16 residues. This CDR3 is CASSPRQGATNEKLFF.

The chain joins TRBV6-5 to TRBJ2-5; the D gene TCRdb calls, TRBD2, cannot be checked with no DNA. This CDR3 is 13 amino acids long. In germline, CDR1 is MNHEY, CDR2 SVGAGI. The chain's CDR3 is CASSYRTKETQYF.

This chain uses TRBV24-1 with TRBJ2-2. The CDR3 consists of 15 residues. Germline V gene data show CDR1 as KGHDR and CDR2 as SFDVKD. CDR3 protein: CATSVARGYTGELFF.

This clonotype registers medium-sized by frequency. This chain links TRBV11-2 with TRBJ1-6. The CDR3 contains 13 residues. CDR1 SGHAT and CDR2 FQNNGV come from the germline V gene. CDR3 protein: CASSLGSVSPLHF.

V is TRBV6-2 or TRBV6-3 and J is TRBJ2-5; the TRBD1 assignment by TCRdb is unverifiable without DNA. The CDR3 contains 14 residues. Germline assignment: CDR1 MNHEY and CDR2 SVGEGT. The chain's CDR3 is CASSTTARGETQYF.

This clonotype ranks as medium-sized in terms of frequency. The chain recombines TRBV18 with TRBJ1-5; lacking DNA, the TRBD1 call made by TCRdb goes unchecked. Germline lookup yields CDR1 KGHSH and CDR2 LQKENI. The CDR3 runs to 14 residues. This chain's CDR3 is CASSLGTANQPQHF.

Considering frequency, this clonotype is large. The rearrangement uses TRBV29-1 and TRBJ1-1. Germline lookup yields CDR1 SQVTM and CDR2 ANQGSEA. CDR3 length: 12 residues. The CDR3 protein is CSVPKIDTEAFF.

This clonotype counts as medium-sized by frequency. This chain uses TRBV20-1 with TRBJ1-2. The CDR3 runs 13 residues. Germline lookup yields CDR1 DFQATT and CDR2 SNEGSKA (reference sequence). Here the CDR3 reads CSAISDSSYGYTF.

This clonotype is called hyperexpanded based on its frequency. V gene TRBV29-1 combines with J gene TRBJ1-2. Germline lookup yields CDR1 SQVTM and CDR2 ANQGSEA. CDR3 length: 11 residues. The CDR3 sequence: CSVEVGSGYTF.

The chain joins TRBV30 to TRBJ2-6; TCRdb selects TRBD1, and the lack of DNA leaves this call unchecked. CDR3 length equals 17 residues. The germline V gene has CDR1 GTSNPN and CDR2 SVGIG (reference sequence). The CDR3 here is CAWSVTGRASGANVLTF.

This clonotype is called medium-sized based on its frequency. This chain links TRBV20-1 with TRBJ1-5. There are 15 residues in the CDR3. Germline lookup yields CDR1 DFQATT and CDR2 SNEGSKA (reference sequence). The CDR3 here is CSAREVGSRNQPQHF.

This clonotype is called large based on its frequency. V is TRBV5-6 and J is TRBJ2-3. Germline V CDR1 and CDR2: SGHDT, YYEEEE. There are 13 residues in the CDR3. CDR3 loop: CASSLGALDTQYF.

Its frequency marks this clonotype as medium-sized. This sequence joins TRBV19 and TRBJ1-2; TCRdb indicates TRBD1, and absent DNA this call remains unverified. The CDR3 contains 15 residues. Germline lookup yields CDR1 LNHDA and CDR2 SQIVND (reference sequence). The CDR3 sequence is CASSILWAETTGYTF.

This clonotype counts as medium-sized by frequency. The chain is built from TRBV20-1 and TRBJ2-7; no DNA is available, so the TRBD1 call from TCRdb remains unchecked. There are 15 residues in the CDR3. Germline values: CDR1 DFQATT, CDR2 SNEGSKA (reference sequence). CDR3 sequence reads: CSAGRLGGSDYEQYF.

The chain couples TRBV5-6 to TRBJ2-7; TCRdb indicates TRBD2, and absent DNA this call remains unverified. The CDR3 is 13 amino acids. CDR1 is SGHDT and CDR2 is YYEEEE in the germline V gene. CDR3 region: CASSSREGWEQYF.

The chain uses TRBV6-5 and TRBJ1-1; TCRdb names TRBD1, which stays unverified in the absence of DNA. CDR1 and CDR2 from the germline V gene are MNHEY and SVGAGI. CDR3 length: 13 amino acids. CDR3 amino acids: CASSPTGDTEAFF.

The genes are TRBV5-6 and TRBJ1-2. CDR3 length equals 15 residues. Germline V gives CDR1 SGHDT, CDR2 YYEEEE. CDR3 residues: CASSLDYQVNYGYTF.

Judged by frequency, this clonotype is large (0.1 to 1%). V is TRBV27 and J is TRBJ2-3; the TCRdb D gene call, TRBD1, has no DNA to confirm it. The CDR3 length is 14 residues. Germline V gene data show CDR1 as MNHEY and CDR2 as SMNVEV (reference sequence). This chain's CDR3 is CASSFVTGADTQYF.

This clonotype ranks as medium-sized in terms of frequency. This chain links TRBV7-9 with TRBJ1-3. The CDR3 has 13 amino acids. CDR1 is SEHNR, CDR2 FQNEAQ, per germline (reference sequence). The CDR3 spells CASSLERRSTIYF.